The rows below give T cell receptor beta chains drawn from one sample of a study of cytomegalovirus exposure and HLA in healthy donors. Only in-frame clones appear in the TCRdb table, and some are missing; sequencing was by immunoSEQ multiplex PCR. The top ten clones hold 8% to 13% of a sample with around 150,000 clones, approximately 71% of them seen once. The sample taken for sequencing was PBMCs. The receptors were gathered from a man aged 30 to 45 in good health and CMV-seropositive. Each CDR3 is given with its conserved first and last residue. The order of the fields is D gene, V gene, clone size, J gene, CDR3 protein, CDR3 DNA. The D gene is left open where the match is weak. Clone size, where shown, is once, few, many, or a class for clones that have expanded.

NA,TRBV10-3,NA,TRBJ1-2,CAISVGVGVEGYTF,TGTGCCATCAGTGTCGGGGTTGGGGTGGAAGGCTACACCTTC
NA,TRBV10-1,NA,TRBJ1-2,CASSAGLNYGYTF,TGCGCCAGCAGTGCCGGGTTAAACTATGGCTACACCTTC
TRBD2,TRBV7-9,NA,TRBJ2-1,CASSLAGGPNEQFF,TGTGCCAGCAGCCTAGCGGGAGGCCCCAATGAGCAGTTCTTC
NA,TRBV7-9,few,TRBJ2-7,CSSSSQLYEQYF,TGTTCCAGCAGCTCGCAGTTATACGAGCAGTACTTC
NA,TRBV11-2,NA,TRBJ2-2,CATPTGYTGELFF,TGTGCCACCCCCACAGGGTACACCGGGGAGCTGTTTTTT
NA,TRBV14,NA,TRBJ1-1,CASRAGGNTEAFF,TGTGCCAGCAGGGCGGGAGGGAACACTGAAGCTTTCTTT
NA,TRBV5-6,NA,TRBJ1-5,CASSLGHITNQPQHF,TGTGCCAGCAGCTTGGGACACATAACCAATCAGCCCCAGCATTTT
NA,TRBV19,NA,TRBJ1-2,CASSSTGMRGYTF,TGTGCCAGTAGTTCAACAGGGATGAGAGGCTACACCTTC
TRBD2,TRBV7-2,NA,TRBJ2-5,CASSFGGSGIETQYF,TGTGCCAGCAGTTTCGGAGGTAGCGGGATTGAGACCCAGTACTTC
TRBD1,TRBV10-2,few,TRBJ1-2,CASSATGAYGYTF,TGCGCCAGCAGTGCGACAGGGGCATATGGCTACACCTTC
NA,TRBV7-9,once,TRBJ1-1,CASSFQGGTEAFF,TGTGCCAGCAGCTTTCAAGGGGGCACTGAAGCTTTCTTT
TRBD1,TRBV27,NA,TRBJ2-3,CASSDRVGTDTQYF,TGTGCCAGCAGTGACAGGGTTGGTACAGATACGCAGTATTTT
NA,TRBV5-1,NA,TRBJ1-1,CASSFDRYTEAFF,TGCGCCAGCAGCTTCGACAGGTACACTGAAGCTTTCTTT
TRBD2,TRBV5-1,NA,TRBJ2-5,CASSWAGGETQYF,TGCGCCAGCAGCTGGGCGGGGGGAGAGACCCAGTACTTC
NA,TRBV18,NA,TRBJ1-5,CASSLNQGLSNQPQHF,TGTGCCAGCTCTCTCAATCAGGGGCTGAGCAATCAGCCCCAGCATTTT
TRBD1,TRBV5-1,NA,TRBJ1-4,CASSTTGENEKLFF,TGCGCCAGCAGTACGACAGGGGAAAATGAAAAACTGTTTTTT
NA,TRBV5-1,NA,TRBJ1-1,CASSLEQWAEAFF,TGCGCCAGCAGCTTGGAACAGTGGGCTGAAGCTTTCTTT
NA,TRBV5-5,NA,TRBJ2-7,CASSAGGGQAYEQYF,TGTGCCAGCAGCGCGGGGGGGGGACAGGCCTACGAGCAGTACTTC
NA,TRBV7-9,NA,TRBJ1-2,CASSLGQAIGGYTF,TGTGCCAGCAGCTTAGGACAGGCCATCGGGGGCTACACCTTC
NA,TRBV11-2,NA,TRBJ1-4,CASSLDPGATNEKLFF,TGTGCCAGCAGCTTAGATCCTGGAGCAACTAATGAAAAACTGTTTTTT
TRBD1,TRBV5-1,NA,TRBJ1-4,CASKQGEFTNEELFF,TGCGCCAGCAAGCAGGGGGAGTTTACTAATGAAGAACTGTTTTTT
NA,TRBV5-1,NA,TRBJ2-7,CASSFGGTEIYEQYF,TGCGCCAGCAGCTTTGGGGGGACGGAGATCTACGAGCAGTACTTC
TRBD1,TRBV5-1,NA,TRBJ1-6,CASSFGQGGSPLHF,TGCGCCAGCAGCTTTGGACAGGGAGGTTCACCCCTCCACTTT
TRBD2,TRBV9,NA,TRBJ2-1,CASSVEGTSGSNEQFF,TGTGCCAGCAGCGTAGAGGGGACTAGCGGGAGCAATGAGCAGTTCTTC
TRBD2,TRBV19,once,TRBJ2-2,CASSQGLAGVTGELFF,TGTGCCAGTAGTCAGGGACTAGCGGGAGTTACCGGGGAGCTGTTTTTT
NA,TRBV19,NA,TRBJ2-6,CASSITGGAGANVLTF,TGTGCCAGTAGTATAACGGGGGGCGCTGGGGCCAACGTCCTGACTTTC
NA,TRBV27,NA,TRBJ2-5,CASSSTNRVQETQYF,TGTGCCAGCAGTTCAACGAACAGGGTTCAAGAGACCCAGTACTTC
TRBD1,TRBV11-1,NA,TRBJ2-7,CATQGADEQYF,TGTGCCACCCAGGGGGCAGACGAGCAGTACTTC
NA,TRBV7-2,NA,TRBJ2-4,CASSFFVGGKNIQYF,TGTGCCAGCAGCTTCTTCGTCGGCGGGAAAAACATTCAGTACTTC
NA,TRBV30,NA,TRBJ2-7,CAWNVGSSYEQYF,TGTGCCTGGAATGTCGGGAGCTCCTACGAGCAGTACTTC
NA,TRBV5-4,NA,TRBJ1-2,CASSLVIGTDYGYTF,TGTGCCAGCAGCTTGGTAATTGGCACCGACTATGGCTACACCTTC
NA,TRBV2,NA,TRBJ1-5,CASSQGTRNQPQHF,TGTGCCAGCAGTCAGGGTACGCGCAATCAGCCCCAGCATTTT
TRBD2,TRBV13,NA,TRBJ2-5,CASSWGLAGVDQETQYF,TGTGCCAGCAGCTGGGGACTAGCGGGAGTCGACCAAGAGACCCAGTACTTC
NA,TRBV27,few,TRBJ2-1,CASSFEGTAYNEQFF,TGTGCCAGCAGTTTTGAGGGCACGGCCTACAATGAGCAGTTCTTC
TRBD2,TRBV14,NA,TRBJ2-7,CASSQEKAGGPYEQYF,TGTGCCAGCAGCCAAGAGAAAGCGGGAGGGCCCTACGAGCAGTACTTC